The 27 T cell receptor beta chains reported below all come from one sample, sequenced in a study of cytomegalovirus exposure and HLA in healthy donors. The PCR was carried out with 60 Vbeta primers and 13 Jbeta primers. The protocol was immunoSEQ multiplex PCR, while the TCRdb copy is restricted to in-frame clones and leaves out a portion. The repertoire consists of approximately 130,000 clones, with about 86% occurring once and the leading ten covering 2.2%. The specimen was PBMCs. The receptor set was obtained from a woman aged 40 to 50 in good health and CMV-seronegative.

This clone has just a few counts. The rearrangement joins TRBV11-2 to TRBJ1-1, with D possibly being TRBD1 (5 bases). The germline V and J ends were trimmed by 3 bases and 7 bases, with 9 bases remaining between them. The CDR3 has 12 amino acids. Germline V gene data show CDR1 as SGHAT and CDR2 as FQNNGV. This CDR3 is CASSFPDIEAFF. The CDR3 DNA reads TGTGCCAGCAGCTTCCCGGACATTGAAGCTTTCTTT.

V usage is TRBV5-5 and J usage is TRBJ2-2, with 7 positions matching TRBD1. The ends lost 2 bases at V and 3 bases at J; junction bases unmatched: 1. Germline-derived CDR1 and CDR2 are SGHKS and YYEKEE (reference sequence). The CDR3 is made up of 14 amino acids. CDR3 nucleotide sequence: TGTGCCAGCAGCTTCCAGGGGGACACCGGGGAGCTGTTTTTT. Amino acids: CASSFQGDTGELFF.

V is TRBV27 and J is TRBJ2-2; D is unclear. The V gene's germline CDR1 is MNHEY and CDR2 SMNVEV (reference sequence). This CDR3 spans 15 amino acids. Trimming stripped 3 bases from V and 2 bases from J, with 10 bases between. The CDR3 loop reads CASSFTSDNTGELFF. As DNA, the CDR3 is TGTGCCAGCAGTTTTACCAGCGATAACACCGGGGAGCTGTTTTTT.

J is TRBJ2-1 and V is TRBV29-1; 12 bases align to TRBD2. CDR3 length: 14 amino acids. Unmatched junction bases numbered 9, after V lost 6 bases and J lost 9 bases. Germline values: CDR1 SQVTM, CDR2 ANQGSEA. CDR3 nucleotides: TGCAGCGTGGGACTAGCGGGTCTGAGCGGTGAGCAGTTCTTC. This sequence encodes CSVGLAGLSGEQFF.

The chain uses TRBV6-1 and TRBJ1-1; the match to TRBD1 covers 8 bases. Germline V CDR1 and CDR2: MNHNS, SASEGT. The CDR3 length is 17 residues. The V and J ends lost 1 base and 0 bases, in that order; junction bases with no gene match: 7. CDR3 bases: TGTGCCAGCAGTGAAGTTCCGGGACAGGTTATGAACACTGAAGCTTTCTTT. Its translation is CASSEVPGQVMNTEAFF.

This chain links TRBV11-3 with TRBJ1-3, with 8 bases matching TRBD1. The CDR3 runs 15 residues. Germline trimming cut 4 bases from V and 0 bases from J; bases unmatched to any gene: 2. The germline gives CDR1 SGHNT, CDR2 YENEEA. The CDR3 here is CASSSGQDSGNTIYF. The DNA for the CDR3 is TGTGCCAGCAGCTCGGGACAGGACTCTGGAAACACCATATATTTT.

The chain employs TRBV21-1 and TRBJ2-7; the D call in the table, TRBD1, was not verified against the DNA. TRBV21-1 is a documented pseudogene. The CDR3 length is 16 residues. The CDR3 region is CASSKQTGGQSYEQYF. DNA for the CDR3: TGTGCCAGCAGCAAGCAGACAGGGGGCCAGTCCTACGAGCAGTACTTC.

The chain has TRBV6-5 and TRBJ2-7; 7 bases are shared with TRBD1. After removal of 5 bases from V and 6 bases from J, the junction contained 7 bases not matched to a gene. CDR3 length: 13 amino acids. Looked up from germline, CDR1 is MNHEY and CDR2 is SVGAGI. In DNA, the CDR3 is TGTGCCAGCAGTAGACAGGGTGGCTTCGAGCAGTACTTC. Encoded protein: CASSRQGGFEQYF.

The rearrangement uses TRBV6-8 and TRBJ1-2, with 9 bases fitting TRBD1. The germline CDR1 and CDR2 sequences are MNHGY and SAAAGT. This CDR3 region has 14 residues. V was clipped by 6 bases and J by 6 bases; unmatched bases: 8. CDR3 DNA sequence: TGTGCCAGCAGACCGGACAGGGGCTGGGATGGCTACACCTTC. It translates to CASRPDRGWDGYTF.

The V and J genes are TRBV5-1 and TRBJ2-6; D unclear. V gave up 5 bases and J gave up 0 bases, with 12 bases separating them. The CDR3 extends over 16 amino acids. The V gene's germline CDR1 is SGHRS and CDR2 YFSETQ. The chain's CDR3 is CASSGTKNSGANVLTF. For the CDR3, the DNA is TGCGCCAGCAGTGGCACAAAAAACTCTGGGGCCAACGTCCTGACTTTC.

This chain joins TRBV19 and TRBJ2-1; 9 bases fit TRBD2. Germline-derived CDR1 and CDR2 are LNHDA and SQIVND (reference sequence). The CDR3 runs to 14 residues. V dropped 6 bases and J dropped 5; count of bases not matched to a gene: 5. CDR3 protein: CASSNPSGNNEQFF. Here the CDR3 DNA reads TGTGCCAGTAGCAATCCTAGCGGGAACAATGAGCAGTTCTTC.

V is TRBV10-3 and J is TRBJ1-3; D possibly corresponds to TRBD1 (6 bases). The CDR3 has 14 amino acids. The V end lost 2 bases, the J end lost 4 bases, and 9 bases lay between the germline ends. The germline gives CDR1 ENHRY, CDR2 SYGVKD. CDR3 nucleotide sequence: TGTGCCATCAGTGAGCGAGGGGGAGGAAACACCATATATTTT. Translating it yields CAISERGGGNTIYF.

This rearrangement joins TRBV2 to TRBJ1-1; no reliable D call. The V and J ends lost 1 base and 7 bases respectively, with 7 bases between them. The CDR3 is 12 residues long. Germline values: CDR1 SNHLY, CDR2 FYNNEI. DNA for the CDR3: TGTGCCAGCAGTGAAGAACGGGGTGAAGCTTTCTTT. The encoded protein is CASSEERGEAFF. The full variable domain, rest sourced from reference TRBV2 and TRBJ1-1, is EPEVTQTPSHQVTQMGQEVILRCVPISNHLYFYWYRQILGQKVEFLVSFYNNEISEKSEIFDDQFSVERPDGSNFTLKIRSTKLEDSAMYFCASSEERGEAFFGQGTRLTVV.

The J gene is TRBJ2-7, the V gene TRBV11-2; 8 bases map to TRBD1. The V and J ends lost 5 bases and 0 bases, in that order; junction bases with no gene match: 3. The V gene's germline CDR1 is SGHAT and CDR2 FQNNGV. This CDR3 spans 14 amino acids. The CDR3 nucleotides are TGTGCCAGCAGCCGACAGGGGCTCTCCTACGAGCAGTACTTC. This encodes CASSRQGLSYEQYF. Combining the CDR3 with reference TRBV11-2 and TRBJ2-7 gives the whole variable domain EAGVAQSPRYKIIEKRQSVAFWCNPISGHATLYWYQQILGQGPKLLIQFQNNGVVDDSQLPKDRFSAERLKGVDSTLKIQPAKLEDSAVYLCASSRQGLSYEQYFGPGTRLTVT.

In this sample, this clone is medium-sized. The J gene is TRBJ2-2, the V gene TRBV6-1; TRBD2 agrees at 8 bases. Looked up from germline, CDR1 is MNHNS and CDR2 is SASEGT. This CDR3 is 15 amino acids long. The J segment lost 5 bases and the V segment lost 2 bases, leaving 4 bases of the junction unmatched. This chain's CDR3 is CASSETAGGTGELFF. Written as DNA, the CDR3 is TGTGCCAGCAGTGAAACGGCGGGAGGAACCGGGGAGCTGTTTTTT.

In DNA form, the CDR3 reads TGTGCCAGCTCACCATCGCAGGGGGTTAACACTGAAGCTTTCTTT. Translation: CASSPSQGVNTEAFF. The chain uses TRBV18 and TRBJ1-1; 7 bases are shared with TRBD1. The ends lost 2 bases at V and 2 bases at J; junction bases unmatched: 5. Germline V gene sequence: CDR1 KGHSH, CDR2 LQKENI. The CDR3 runs to 15 residues.

The rearrangement links TRBV7-6 to TRBJ2-1, with TRBD2 identical over 8 bases. The V gene's germline CDR1 is SGHVS and CDR2 FNYEAQ. The ends lost 5 bases at V and 1 base at J; junction bases unmatched: 1. This CDR3 is 14 amino acids long. The CDR3 DNA reads TGTGCCAGCAGCCCGGGGGGGTCCTACAATGAGCAGTTCTTC. The encoded protein is CASSPGGSYNEQFF. The full variable domain, with the rest looked up from reference TRBV7-6 and TRBJ2-1, is GAGVSQSPRYKVTKRGQDVALRCDPISGHVSLYWYRQALGQGPEFLTYFNYEAQQDKSGLPNDRFSAERPEGSISTLTIQRTEQRDSAMYRCASSPGGSYNEQFFGPGTRLTVL.

The chain recombines TRBV6-6 with TRBJ2-4, with D tentatively TRBD2 (5 bases). The CDR3 loop spans 14 amino acids. The germline V and J ends were trimmed by 2 bases and 1 base, with 6 bases remaining between them. Germline V gives CDR1 MNHNY, CDR2 SVGAGI (reference sequence). CDR3 sequence: CASSYGSAKNIQYF. The CDR3 region has the DNA TGTGCCAGCAGTTACGGGAGCGCCAAAAACATTCAGTACTTC.

In DNA form, the CDR3 reads TGTGCCAGCAGCGTAAAGGGCGGGAGCTCGCAGTATTTT. It yields the protein CASSVKGGSSQYF. The V and J genes are TRBV9 and TRBJ2-3; 7 bases fit TRBD2. The length of the CDR3 is 13 residues. Unmatched junction bases numbered 6, after V lost 1 base and J lost 10 bases. Germline CDR1 is SGDLS and CDR2 is YYNGEE.

The V call is TRBV5-1, the J call TRBJ2-3, with D possibly being TRBD2 (5 bases). Germline V gene sequence: CDR1 SGHRS, CDR2 YFSETQ. Trimming took off 0 bases at V and 2 bases at J, with 13 bases between the two ends. This CDR3 is built from 16 residues. This CDR3 is CASSLAYTGNTDTQYF. The CDR3 DNA is TGCGCCAGCAGCTTGGCCTATACGGGGAACACAGATACGCAGTATTTT.

CDR3 DNA: TGTGCCAGCAGGGACAGGGGCTATGGCTACACCTTC. Amino acids: CASRDRGYGYTF. The J gene is TRBJ1-2, the V gene TRBV2, with 9 nucleotides matching TRBD1. CDR1 and CDR2 from the germline V gene are SNHLY and FYNNEI. This CDR3 region has 12 residues. The J segment lost 4 bases and the V segment lost 6 bases, leaving 0 bases of the junction unmatched.

The rearrangement links TRBV2 to TRBJ1-5, with 7 bases that match TRBD1. Germline V lookup: CDR1 SNHLY, CDR2 FYNNEI. The CDR3 length is 14 residues. The V gene end was trimmed by 2 bases and the J gene end by 4 bases; junction bases not matched to a gene: 2. This CDR3 is CASSELQGNQPQHF. DNA of the CDR3: TGTGCCAGCAGTGAATTACAGGGGAATCAGCCCCAGCATTTT.

The rearrangement links TRBV7-3 to TRBJ2-7; TRBD1 matches 8 bases. V lost 2 bases and J lost 2; bases outside the gene matches: 5. From germline, CDR1 is SGHTA and CDR2 FQGTGA. The CDR3 has 15 residues. For the CDR3, the DNA is TGTGCCAGCAGCTTATCCCCAGGGGGCGCCTACGAGCAGTACTTC. Protein sequence: CASSLSPGGAYEQYF.

The rearrangement uses TRBV5-1 and TRBJ2-5; 7 bases fit TRBD1. Germline V lookup: CDR1 SGHRS, CDR2 YFSETQ. V dropped 4 bases and J dropped 5; count of bases not matched to a gene: 11. This CDR3 region has 15 residues. The CDR3 DNA follows: TGCGCCAGCAGCCCCACCGACAGGGCTAGGGAGACCCAGTACTTC. Its translation: CASSPTDRARETQYF.

This chain joins TRBV7-2 and TRBJ2-7; a possible D gene is TRBD1 (5 bases). CDR3 length equals 14 residues. CDR1 is SGHTA, CDR2 FQGNSA, per germline. V lost 4 bases to trimming and J lost 11 bases, with 21 bases between them. This CDR3 reads CASSSQETRNLEYF. CDR3 DNA sequence: TGTGCCAGCAGCTCACAGGAGACTCGCAATCTGGAGTACTTC.

The V call is TRBV5-1, the J call TRBJ2-5; 9 nucleotides agree with TRBD1. The last part of the DNA fits TRBJ2-7 better; the J call may be wrong. Germline values: CDR1 SGHRS, CDR2 YFSETQ. There are 14 residues in the CDR3. The chain's CDR3 is CASSPGTGIYEQYF. The CDR3 coding sequence is TGCGCCAGCAGCCCAGGGACAGGGATCTACGAGCAGTACTTC.

The chain recombines TRBV10-1 with TRBJ2-7; D is unresolved. The CDR3 loop spans 12 amino acids. Trimming left V 3 bases short and J 0 bases short, with 3 bases between. Germline assignment: CDR1 WNHNN and CDR2 SYGVQD (reference sequence). The CDR3 sequence is CASSDGSYEQYF. In DNA, the CDR3 is TGCGCCAGCAGTGACGGCTCCTACGAGCAGTACTTC.